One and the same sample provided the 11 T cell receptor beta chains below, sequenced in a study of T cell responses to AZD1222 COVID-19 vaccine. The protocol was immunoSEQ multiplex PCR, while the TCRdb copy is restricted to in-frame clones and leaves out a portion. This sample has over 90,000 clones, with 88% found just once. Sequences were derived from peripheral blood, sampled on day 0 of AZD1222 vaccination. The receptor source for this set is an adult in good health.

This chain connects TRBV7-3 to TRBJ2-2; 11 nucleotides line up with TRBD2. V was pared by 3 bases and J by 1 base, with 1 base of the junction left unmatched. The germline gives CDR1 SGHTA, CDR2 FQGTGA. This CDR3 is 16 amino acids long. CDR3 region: CASSFGLAGNTGELFF. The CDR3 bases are TGTGCCAGCAGCTTCGGACTAGCGGGGAACACCGGGGAGCTGTTTTTT.

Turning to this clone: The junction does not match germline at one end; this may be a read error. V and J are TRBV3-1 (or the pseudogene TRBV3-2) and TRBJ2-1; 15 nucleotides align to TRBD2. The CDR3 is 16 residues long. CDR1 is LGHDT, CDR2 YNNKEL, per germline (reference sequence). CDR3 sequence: CASSQGLAGGNIEPFF. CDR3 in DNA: TGTGCCAGCAGCCAGGGACTAGCGGGGGGAAATATCGAGCCGTTCTTC.

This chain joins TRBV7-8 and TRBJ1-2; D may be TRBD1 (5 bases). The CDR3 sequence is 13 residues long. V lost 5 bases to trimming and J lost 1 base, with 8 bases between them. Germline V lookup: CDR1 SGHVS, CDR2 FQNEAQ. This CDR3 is CASSRQGNYGYTF. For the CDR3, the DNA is TGTGCCAGCAGCAGGCAGGGTAACTATGGCTACACCTTC.

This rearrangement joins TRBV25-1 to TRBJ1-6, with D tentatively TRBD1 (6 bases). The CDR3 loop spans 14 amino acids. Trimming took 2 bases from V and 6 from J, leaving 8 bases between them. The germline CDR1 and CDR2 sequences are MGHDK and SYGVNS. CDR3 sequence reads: CASSEDRINSPLHF. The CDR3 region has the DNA TGTGCCAGCAGTGAAGACAGGATTAATTCACCCCTCCACTTT. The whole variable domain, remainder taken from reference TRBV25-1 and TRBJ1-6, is EADIYQTPRYLVIGTGKKITLECSQTMGHDKMYWYQQDPGMELHLIHYSYGVNSTEKGDLSSESTVSRIRTEHFPLTLESARPSHTSQYLCASSEDRINSPLHFGNGTRLTVT.

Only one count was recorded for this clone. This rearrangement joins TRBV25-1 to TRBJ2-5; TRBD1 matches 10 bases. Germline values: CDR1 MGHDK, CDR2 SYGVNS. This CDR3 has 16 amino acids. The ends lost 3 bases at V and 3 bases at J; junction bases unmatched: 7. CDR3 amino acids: CASSDRDRGYEETQYF. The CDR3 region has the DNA TGTGCCAGCAGTGACCGGGACAGGGGCTACGAAGAGACCCAGTACTTC.

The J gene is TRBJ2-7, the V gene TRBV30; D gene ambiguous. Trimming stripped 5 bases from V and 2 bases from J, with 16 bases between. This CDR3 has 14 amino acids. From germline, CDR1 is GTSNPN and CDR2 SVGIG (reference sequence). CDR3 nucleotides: TGTGCCTGGGGCAACGGCAGAGCCCCCTACGAGCAGTACTTC. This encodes CAWGNGRAPYEQYF.

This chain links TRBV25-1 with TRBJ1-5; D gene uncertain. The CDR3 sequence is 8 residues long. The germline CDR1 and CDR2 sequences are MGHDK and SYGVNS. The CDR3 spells CAREPQHF. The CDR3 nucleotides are TGTGCTCGGGAGCCCCAGCATTTT.

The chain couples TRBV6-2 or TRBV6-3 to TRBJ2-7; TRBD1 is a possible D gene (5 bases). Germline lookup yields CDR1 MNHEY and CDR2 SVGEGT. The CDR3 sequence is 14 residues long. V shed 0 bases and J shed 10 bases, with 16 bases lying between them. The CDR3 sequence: CASSYSNPQDRQYF. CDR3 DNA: TGTGCCAGCAGTTACTCGAACCCACAGGATCGACAGTACTTC.

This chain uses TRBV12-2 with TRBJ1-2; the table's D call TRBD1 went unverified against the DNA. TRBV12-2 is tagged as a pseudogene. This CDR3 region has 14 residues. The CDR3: CASRLADRNYGYTF. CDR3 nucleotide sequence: TGTGCAAGTCGCTTAGCGGACAGGAACTATGGCTACACCTTC.

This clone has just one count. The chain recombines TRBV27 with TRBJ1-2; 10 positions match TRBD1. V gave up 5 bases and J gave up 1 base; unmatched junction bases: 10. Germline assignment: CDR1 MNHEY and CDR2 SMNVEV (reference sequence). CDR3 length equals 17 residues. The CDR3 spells CASSPAPGQGSNYGYTF. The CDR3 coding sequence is TGTGCCAGCAGTCCCGCCCCGGGACAGGGGAGTAACTATGGCTACACCTTC.

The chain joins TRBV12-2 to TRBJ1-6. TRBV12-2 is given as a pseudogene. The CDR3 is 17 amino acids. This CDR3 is CASLRSPGRVNNSPLHF. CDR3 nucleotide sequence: TGTGCAAGTCTTAGGTCGCCGGGACGGGTGAATAATTCACCCCTCCACTTT.